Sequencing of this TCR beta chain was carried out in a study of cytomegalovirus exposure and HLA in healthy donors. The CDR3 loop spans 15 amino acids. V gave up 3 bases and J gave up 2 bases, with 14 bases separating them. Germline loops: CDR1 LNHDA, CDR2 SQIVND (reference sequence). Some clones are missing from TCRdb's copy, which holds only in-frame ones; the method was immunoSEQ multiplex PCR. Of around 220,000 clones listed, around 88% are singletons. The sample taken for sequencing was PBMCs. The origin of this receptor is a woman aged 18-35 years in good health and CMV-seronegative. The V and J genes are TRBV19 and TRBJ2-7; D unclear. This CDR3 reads CASSMRKRPPYEQYF. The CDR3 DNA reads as TGTGCCAGTAGTATGCGGAAGAGACCCCCCTACGAGCAGTACTTC.